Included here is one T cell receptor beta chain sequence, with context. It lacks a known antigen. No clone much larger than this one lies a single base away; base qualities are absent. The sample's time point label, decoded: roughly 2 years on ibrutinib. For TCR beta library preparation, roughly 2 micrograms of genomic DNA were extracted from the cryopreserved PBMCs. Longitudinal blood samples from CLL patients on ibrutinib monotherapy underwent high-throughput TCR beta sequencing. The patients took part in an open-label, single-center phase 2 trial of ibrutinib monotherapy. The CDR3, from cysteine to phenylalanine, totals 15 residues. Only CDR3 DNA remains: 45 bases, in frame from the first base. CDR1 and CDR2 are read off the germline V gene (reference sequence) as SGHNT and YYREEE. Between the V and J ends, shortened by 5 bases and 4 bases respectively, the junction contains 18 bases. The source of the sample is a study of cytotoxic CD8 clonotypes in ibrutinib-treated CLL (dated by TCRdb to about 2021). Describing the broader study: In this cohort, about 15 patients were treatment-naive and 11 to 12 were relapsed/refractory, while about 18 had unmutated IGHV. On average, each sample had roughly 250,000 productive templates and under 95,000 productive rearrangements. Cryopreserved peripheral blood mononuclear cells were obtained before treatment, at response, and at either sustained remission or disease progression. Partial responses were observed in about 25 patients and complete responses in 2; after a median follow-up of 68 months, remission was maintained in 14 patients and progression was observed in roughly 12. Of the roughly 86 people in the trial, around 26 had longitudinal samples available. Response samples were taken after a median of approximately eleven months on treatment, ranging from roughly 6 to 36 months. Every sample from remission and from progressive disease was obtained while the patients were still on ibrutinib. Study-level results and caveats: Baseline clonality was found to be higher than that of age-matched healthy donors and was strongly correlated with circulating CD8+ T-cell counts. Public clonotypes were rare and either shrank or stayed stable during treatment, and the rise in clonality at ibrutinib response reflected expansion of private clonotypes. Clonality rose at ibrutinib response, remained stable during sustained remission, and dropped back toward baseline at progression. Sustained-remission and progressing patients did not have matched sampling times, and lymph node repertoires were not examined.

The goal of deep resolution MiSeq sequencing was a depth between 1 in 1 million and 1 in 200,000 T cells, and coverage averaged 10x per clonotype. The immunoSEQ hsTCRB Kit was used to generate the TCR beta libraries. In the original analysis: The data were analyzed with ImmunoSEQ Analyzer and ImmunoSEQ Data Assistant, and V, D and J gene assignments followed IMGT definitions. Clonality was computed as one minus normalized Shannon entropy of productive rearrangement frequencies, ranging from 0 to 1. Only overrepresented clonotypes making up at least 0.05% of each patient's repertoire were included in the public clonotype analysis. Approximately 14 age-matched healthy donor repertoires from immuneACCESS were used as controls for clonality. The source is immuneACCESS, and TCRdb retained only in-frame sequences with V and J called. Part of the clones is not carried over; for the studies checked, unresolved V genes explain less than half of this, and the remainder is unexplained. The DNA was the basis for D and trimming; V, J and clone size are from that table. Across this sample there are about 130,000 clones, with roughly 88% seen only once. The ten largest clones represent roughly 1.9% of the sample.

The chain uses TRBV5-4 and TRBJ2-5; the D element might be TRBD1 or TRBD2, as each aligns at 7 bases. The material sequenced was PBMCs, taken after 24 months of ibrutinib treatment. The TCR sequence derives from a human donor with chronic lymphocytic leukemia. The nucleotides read TGTGCCAGCAGAGGGGGACAGCGGGACCGAGAGACCCAGTACTTC. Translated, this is CASRGGQRDRETQYF.